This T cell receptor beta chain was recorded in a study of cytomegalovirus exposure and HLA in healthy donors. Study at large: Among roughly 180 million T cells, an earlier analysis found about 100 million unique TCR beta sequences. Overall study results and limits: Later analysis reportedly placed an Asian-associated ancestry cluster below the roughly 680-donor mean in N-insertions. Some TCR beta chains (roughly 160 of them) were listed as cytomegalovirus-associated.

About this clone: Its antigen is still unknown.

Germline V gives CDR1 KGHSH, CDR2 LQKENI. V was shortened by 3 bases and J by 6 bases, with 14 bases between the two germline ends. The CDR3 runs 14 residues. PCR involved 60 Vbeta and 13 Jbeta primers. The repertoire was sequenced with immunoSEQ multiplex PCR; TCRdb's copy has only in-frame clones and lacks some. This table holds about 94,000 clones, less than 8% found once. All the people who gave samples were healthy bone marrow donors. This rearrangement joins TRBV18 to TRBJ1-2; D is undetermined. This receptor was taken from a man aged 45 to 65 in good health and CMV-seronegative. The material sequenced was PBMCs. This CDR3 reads CASSPGPSRDGYTF. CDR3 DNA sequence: TGTGCCAGCTCACCTGGGCCCTCACGAGATGGCTACACCTTC.